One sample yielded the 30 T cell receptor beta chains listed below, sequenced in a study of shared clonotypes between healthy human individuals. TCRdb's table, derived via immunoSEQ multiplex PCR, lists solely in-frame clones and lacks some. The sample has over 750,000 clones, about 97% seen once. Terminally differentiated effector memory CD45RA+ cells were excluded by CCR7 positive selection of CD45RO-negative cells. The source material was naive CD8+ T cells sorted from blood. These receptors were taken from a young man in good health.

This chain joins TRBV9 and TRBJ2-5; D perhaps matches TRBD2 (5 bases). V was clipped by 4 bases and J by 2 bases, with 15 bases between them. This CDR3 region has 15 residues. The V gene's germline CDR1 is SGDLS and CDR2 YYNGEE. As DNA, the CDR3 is TGTGCCAGCAGCTCCCCCGTCGGGGAACAAGAGACCCAGTACTTC. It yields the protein CASSSPVGEQETQYF.

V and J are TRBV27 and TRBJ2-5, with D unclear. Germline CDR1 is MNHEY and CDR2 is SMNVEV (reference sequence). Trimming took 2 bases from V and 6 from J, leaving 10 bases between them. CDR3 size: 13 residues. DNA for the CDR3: TGTGCCAGCAGTTTAGGCCCCCCCAAGACCCAGTACTTC. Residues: CASSLGPPKTQYF.

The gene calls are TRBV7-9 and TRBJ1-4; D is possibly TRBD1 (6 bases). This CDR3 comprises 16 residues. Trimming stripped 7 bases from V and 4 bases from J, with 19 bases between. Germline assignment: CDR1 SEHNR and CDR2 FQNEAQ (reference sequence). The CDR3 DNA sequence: TGTGCCAGCAACTCTTTTCAGGACAGAATTAATGAAAAACTGTTTTTT. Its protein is CASNSFQDRINEKLFF.

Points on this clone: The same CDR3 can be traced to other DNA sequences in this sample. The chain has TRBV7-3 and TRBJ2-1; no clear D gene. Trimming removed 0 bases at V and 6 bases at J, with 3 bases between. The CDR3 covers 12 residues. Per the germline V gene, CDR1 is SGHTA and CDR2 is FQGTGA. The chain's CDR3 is CASSLTGNEQFF. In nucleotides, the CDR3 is TGTGCCAGCAGCTTAACGGGCAATGAGCAGTTCTTC.

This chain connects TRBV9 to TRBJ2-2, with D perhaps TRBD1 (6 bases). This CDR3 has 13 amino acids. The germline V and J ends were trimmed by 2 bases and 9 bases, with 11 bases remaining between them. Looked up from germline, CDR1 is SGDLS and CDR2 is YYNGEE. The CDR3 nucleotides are TGTGCCAGCAGCGTCAGGGGAGTCAGGGAGCTGTTTTTT. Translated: CASSVRGVRELFF.

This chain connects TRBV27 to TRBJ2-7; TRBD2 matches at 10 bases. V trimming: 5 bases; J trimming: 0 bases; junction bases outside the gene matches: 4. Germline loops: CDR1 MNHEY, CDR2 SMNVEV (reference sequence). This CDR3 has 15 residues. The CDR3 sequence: CASSTSGISSYEQYF. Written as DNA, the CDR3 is TGTGCCAGCAGTACTAGCGGGATATCCTCCTACGAGCAGTACTTC.

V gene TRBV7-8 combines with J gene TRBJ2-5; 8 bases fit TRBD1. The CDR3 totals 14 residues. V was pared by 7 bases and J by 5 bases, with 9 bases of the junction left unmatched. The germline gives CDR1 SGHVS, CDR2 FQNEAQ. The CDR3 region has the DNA TGTGCCAGCACCCTCGGGACAGGATGGGAGACCCAGTACTTC. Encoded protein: CASTLGTGWETQYF.

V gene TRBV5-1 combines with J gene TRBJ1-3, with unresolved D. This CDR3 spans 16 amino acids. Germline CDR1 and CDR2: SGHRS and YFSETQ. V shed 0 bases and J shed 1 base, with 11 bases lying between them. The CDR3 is CASSLEGMRSGNTIYF. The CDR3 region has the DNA TGCGCCAGCAGCTTGGAAGGGATGAGGTCTGGAAACACCATATATTTT.

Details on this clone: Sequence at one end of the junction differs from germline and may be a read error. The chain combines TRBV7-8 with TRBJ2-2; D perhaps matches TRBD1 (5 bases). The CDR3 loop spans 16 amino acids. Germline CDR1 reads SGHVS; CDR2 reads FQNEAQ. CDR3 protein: CASSLGGNQGTRELFF. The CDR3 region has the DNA TGTGCCAGCAGCTTAGGGGGTAACCAGGGCACCCGGGAGCTGTTTTTT.

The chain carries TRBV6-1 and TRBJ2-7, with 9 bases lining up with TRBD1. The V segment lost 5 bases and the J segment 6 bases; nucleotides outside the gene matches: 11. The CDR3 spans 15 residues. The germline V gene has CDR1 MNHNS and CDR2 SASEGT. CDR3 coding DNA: TGTGCCAGCAGTACCCTTGGGGACAGGGTGGGCGAGCAGTACTTC. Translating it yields CASSTLGDRVGEQYF.

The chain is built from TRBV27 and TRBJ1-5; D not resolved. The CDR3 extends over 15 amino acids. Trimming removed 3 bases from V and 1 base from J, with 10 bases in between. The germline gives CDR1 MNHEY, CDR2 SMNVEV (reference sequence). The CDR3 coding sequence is TGTGCCAGCAGTTTCATAGGGCAAAGCAATCAGCCCCAGCATTTT. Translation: CASSFIGQSNQPQHF.

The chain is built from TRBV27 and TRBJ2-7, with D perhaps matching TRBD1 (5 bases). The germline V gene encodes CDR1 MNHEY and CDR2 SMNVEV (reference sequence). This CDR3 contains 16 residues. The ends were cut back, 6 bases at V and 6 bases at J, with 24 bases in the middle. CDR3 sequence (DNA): TGTGCCAGCAGGGGTGCCCGACAGTTCCCCCTCCTCGAGCAGTACTTC. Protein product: CASRGARQFPLLEQYF.

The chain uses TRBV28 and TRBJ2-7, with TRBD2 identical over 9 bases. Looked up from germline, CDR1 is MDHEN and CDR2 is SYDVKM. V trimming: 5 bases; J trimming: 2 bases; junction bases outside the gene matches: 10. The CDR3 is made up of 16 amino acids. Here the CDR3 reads CASSKSTSGNPYEQYF. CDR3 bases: TGTGCCAGCAGTAAATCGACTAGCGGAAACCCCTACGAGCAGTACTTC.

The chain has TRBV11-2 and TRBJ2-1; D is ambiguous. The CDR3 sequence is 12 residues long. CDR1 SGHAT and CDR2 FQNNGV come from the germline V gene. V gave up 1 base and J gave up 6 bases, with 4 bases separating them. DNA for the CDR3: TGTGCCAGCAGCTTAGCCAGCAATGAGCAGTTCTTC. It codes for CASSLASNEQFF.

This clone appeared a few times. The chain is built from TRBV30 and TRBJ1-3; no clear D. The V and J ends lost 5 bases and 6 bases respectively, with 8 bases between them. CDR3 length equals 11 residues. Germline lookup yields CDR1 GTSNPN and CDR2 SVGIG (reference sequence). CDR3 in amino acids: CAWGLTNTIYF. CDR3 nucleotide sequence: TGTGCCTGGGGACTTACAAACACCATATATTTT.

The CDR3 loop reads CSVESRGHSRGLFF. The DNA of the CDR3 is TGCAGCGTTGAATCCAGGGGCCATTCCAGGGGACTGTTTTTT. This chain links TRBV29-1 with TRBJ1-4; D might be TRBD1 (6 bases). V gave up 2 bases and J gave up 13 bases, with 20 bases separating them. This CDR3 has 14 residues. Germline lookup yields CDR1 SQVTM and CDR2 ANQGSEA.

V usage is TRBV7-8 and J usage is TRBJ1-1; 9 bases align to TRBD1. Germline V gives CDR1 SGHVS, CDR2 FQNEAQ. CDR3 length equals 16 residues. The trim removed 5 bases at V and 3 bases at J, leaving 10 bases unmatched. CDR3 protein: CASSLGTGGWDTEAFF. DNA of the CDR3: TGTGCCAGCAGCCTAGGTACAGGGGGCTGGGACACTGAAGCTTTCTTT.

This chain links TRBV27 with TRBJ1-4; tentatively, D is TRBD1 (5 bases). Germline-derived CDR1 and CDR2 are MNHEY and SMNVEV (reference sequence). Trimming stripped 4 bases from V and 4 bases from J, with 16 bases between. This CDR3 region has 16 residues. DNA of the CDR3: TGTGCCAGCAGTTCAGCGGGGGGGACCTTTAATGAAAAACTGTTTTTT. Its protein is CASSSAGGTFNEKLFF.

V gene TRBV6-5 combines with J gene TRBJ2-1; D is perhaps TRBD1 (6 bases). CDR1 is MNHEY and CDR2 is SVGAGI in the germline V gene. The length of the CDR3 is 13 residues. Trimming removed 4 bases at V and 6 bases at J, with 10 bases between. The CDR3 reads CASSLGQLNEQFF. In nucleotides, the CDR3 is TGTGCCAGCAGTTTAGGACAGCTCAATGAGCAGTTCTTC.

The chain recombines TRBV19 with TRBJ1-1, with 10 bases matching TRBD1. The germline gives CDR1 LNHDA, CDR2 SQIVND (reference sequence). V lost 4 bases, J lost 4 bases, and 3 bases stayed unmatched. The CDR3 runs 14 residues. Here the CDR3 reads CASSRQGAITEAFF. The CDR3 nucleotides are TGTGCCAGTAGTAGACAGGGGGCAATCACTGAAGCTTTCTTT.

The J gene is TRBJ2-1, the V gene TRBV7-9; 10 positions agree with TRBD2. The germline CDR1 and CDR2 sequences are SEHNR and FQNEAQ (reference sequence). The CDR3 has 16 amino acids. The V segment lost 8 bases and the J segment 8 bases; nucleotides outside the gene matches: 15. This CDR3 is CASSPGASGRIDEQFF. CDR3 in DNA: TGTGCCAGCTCCCCCGGGGCTAGCGGGAGAATCGATGAGCAGTTCTTC.

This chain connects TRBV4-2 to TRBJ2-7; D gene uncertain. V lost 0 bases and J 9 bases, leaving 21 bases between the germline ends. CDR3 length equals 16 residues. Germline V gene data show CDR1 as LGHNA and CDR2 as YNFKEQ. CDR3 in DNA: TGTGCCAGCAGCCAAGAGGACGGCACCTCCCCCTTGGCGCAGTACTTC. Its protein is CASSQEDGTSPLAQYF.

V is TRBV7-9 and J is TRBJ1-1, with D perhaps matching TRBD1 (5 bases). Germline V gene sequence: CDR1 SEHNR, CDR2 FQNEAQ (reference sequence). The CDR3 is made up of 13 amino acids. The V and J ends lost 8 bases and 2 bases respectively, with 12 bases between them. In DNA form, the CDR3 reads TGTGCCAGCCGGGACGGGATTAACACTGAAGCTTTCTTT. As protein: CASRDGINTEAFF.

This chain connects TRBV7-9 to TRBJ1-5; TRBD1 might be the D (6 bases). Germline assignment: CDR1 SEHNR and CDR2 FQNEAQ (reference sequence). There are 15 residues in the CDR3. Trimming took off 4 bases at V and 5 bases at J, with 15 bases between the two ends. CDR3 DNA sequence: TGTGCCAGCAGCTCACCACCAGGACAGCATCAGCCCCAGCATTTT. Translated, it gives CASSSPPGQHQPQHF.

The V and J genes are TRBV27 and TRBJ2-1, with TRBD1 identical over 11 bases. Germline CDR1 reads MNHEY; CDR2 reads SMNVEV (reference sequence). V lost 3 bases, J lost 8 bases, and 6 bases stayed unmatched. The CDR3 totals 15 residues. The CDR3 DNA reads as TGTGCCAGCAGTTTGGTTGGGACAGGGGGGGATGAGCAGTTCTTC. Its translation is CASSLVGTGGDEQFF.

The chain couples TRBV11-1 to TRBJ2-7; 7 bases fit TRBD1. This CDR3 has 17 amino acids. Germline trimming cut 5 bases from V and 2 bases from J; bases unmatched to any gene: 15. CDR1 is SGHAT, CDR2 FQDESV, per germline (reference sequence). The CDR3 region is CASSRQRTGQRAYEQYF. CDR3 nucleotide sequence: TGTGCCAGCAGCAGACAACGTACGGGACAGCGAGCCTACGAGCAGTACTTC.

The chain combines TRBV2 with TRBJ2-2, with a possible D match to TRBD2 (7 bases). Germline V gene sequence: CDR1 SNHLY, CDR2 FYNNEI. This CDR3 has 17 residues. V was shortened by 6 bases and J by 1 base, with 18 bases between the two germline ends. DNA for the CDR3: TGTGCCAGCAGGTCGGGGGGCGGCGGGGAGAACACCGGGGAGCTGTTTTTT. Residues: CASRSGGGGENTGELFF.

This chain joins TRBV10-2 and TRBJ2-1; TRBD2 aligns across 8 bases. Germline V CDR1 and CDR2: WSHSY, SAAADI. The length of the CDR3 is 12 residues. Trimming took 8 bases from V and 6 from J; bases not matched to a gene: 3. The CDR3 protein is CASGLAGNEQFF. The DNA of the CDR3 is TGCGCCAGCGGGCTAGCGGGCAATGAGCAGTTCTTC.

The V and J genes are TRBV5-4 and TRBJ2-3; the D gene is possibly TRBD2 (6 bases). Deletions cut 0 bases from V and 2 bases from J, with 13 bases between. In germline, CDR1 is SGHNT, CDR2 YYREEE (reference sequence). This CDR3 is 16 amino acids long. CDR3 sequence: CASSLAGSGVTDTQYF. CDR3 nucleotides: TGTGCCAGCAGCTTGGCTGGGTCGGGGGTCACAGATACGCAGTATTTT.

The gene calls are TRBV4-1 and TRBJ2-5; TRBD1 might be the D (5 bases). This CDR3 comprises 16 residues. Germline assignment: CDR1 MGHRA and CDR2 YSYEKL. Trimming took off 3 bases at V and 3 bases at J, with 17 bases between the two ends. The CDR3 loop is CASSQARNLGEETQYF. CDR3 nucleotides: TGCGCCAGCAGCCAGGCGCGAAATTTAGGGGAAGAGACCCAGTACTTC.